Shown below are 10 T cell receptor beta chains from a single sample sequenced in a study of T-cell reconstitution after alpha-beta-depleted transplantation in children. As it was prepared, the TCRbeta library received unique molecular identifiers. Via MiXCR, TCRdb re-called the PCR reads, giving one row per CDR3 protein. The sample holds 140,000 to 150,000 distinct CDR3 sequences, 8.5% to 10% seen once. The material sequenced was PBMCs, mostly from graft donor cells, taken 180 days after TCRalphabeta/CD19-depleted stem cell transplant. The source is a female patient aged 2-9 years who had a stem cell transplant for congenital amegakaryocytic thrombocytopenia, so the T cells may come from the graft donor.

This clonotype was recorded a few times. The chain couples TRBV28 to TRBJ1-1; maybe TRBD1 (6 bases). Trimming shortened V by 3 bases and J by 1 base, and 9 bases separated the two germline ends. Per germline, CDR1 MDHEN and CDR2 SYDVKM. CDR3 length: 14 residues. As DNA, the CDR3 is TGTGCCAGCAGTTTGGTACAGGGGAACACTGAAGCTTTCTTT. This sequence encodes CASSLVQGNTEAFF. Complete variable domain (other parts from reference TRBV28 and TRBJ1-1): DVKVTQSSRYLVKRTGEKVFLECVQDMDHENMFWYRQDPGLGLRLIYFSYDVKMKEKGDIPEGYSVSREKKERFSLILESASTNQTSMYLCASSLVQGNTEAFFGQGTRLTVV.

A few counts support this clonotype. This chain connects TRBV20-1 to TRBJ2-7; 8 bases are shared with TRBD1. V lost 6 bases to trimming and J lost 6 bases; unmatched junction nucleotides: 13. The CDR3 spans 14 residues. Per germline, CDR1 DFQATT and CDR2 SNEGSKA (reference sequence). CDR3 amino acids: CSARRTGRVTEQYF. CDR3 sequence (DNA): TGCAGTGCCCGCCGGACAGGGAGAGTCACCGAGCAGTACTTC.

This clonotype was observed a handful of times. The rearrangement joins TRBV6-5 to TRBJ2-7; 8 bases are shared with TRBD1. The germline gives CDR1 MNHEY, CDR2 SVGAGI. Trimming at V came to 2 bases and at J to 4 bases, leaving 7 bases not matched to a gene. The CDR3 covers 15 residues. In DNA, the CDR3 is TGTGCCAGCAGTTACACCGGGACAGGCACATACGAGCAGTACTTC. Amino acids: CASSYTGTGTYEQYF.

The V gene is TRBV5-1, the J gene TRBJ2-2; D ambiguous. The CDR3 is 13 amino acids. V shed 1 base and J shed 6 bases, with 7 bases lying between them. Germline loops: CDR1 SGHRS, CDR2 YFSETQ. CDR3 bases: TGCGCCAGCAGCTTGATCCGTGCCGGGGAGCTGTTTTTT. It codes for CASSLIRAGELFF.

The sample holds many counts of this clonotype. The chain joins TRBV5-1 to TRBJ2-5, with 7 bases aligning to TRBD1. Germline V gene sequence: CDR1 SGHRS, CDR2 YFSETQ. The CDR3 runs 17 residues. The V and J ends lost 5 bases and 2 bases, in that order; junction bases with no gene match: 15. The CDR3 loop reads CASSPLGFPGQQETQYF. The CDR3 DNA is TGCGCCAGCAGTCCCCTAGGATTTCCGGGACAGCAAGAGACCCAGTACTTC.

This clonotype was counted between two and nine times. The chain employs TRBV4-1 and TRBJ1-1; TRBD1 is a possible D gene (5 bases). The germline V gene has CDR1 MGHRA and CDR2 YSYEKL. Trimming pared 0 bases from V and 4 bases from J, leaving 9 bases between. The CDR3 consists of 14 residues. The CDR3 is CASSQEVRATEAFF. CDR3 bases: TGCGCCAGCAGCCAAGAGGTCAGGGCCACTGAAGCTTTCTTT.

The chain links TRBV3-1 to TRBJ2-2; perhaps TRBD2 as D (6 bases). Germline V gene data show CDR1 as LGHDT and CDR2 as YNNKEL (reference sequence). The CDR3 runs to 15 residues. Trimming took off 1 base at V and 3 bases at J, with 9 bases between the two ends. The CDR3 here is CASSQVWGDTGELFF. The CDR3 DNA reads as TGTGCCAGCAGCCAAGTGTGGGGGGACACCGGGGAGCTGTTTTTT. The full variable domain, in which reference TRBV3-1 and TRBJ2-2 provide the parts outside the CDR3, is DTAVSQTPKYLVTQMGNDKSIKCEQNLGHDTMYWYKQDSKKFLKIMFSYNNKELIINETVPNRFSPKSPDKAHLNLHINSLELGDSAVYFCASSQVWGDTGELFFGEGSRLTVL.

This clonotype was counted many times. The chain is built from TRBV20-1 and TRBJ1-5, with D possibly being TRBD1 (6 bases). V lost 2 bases and J lost 0, with 8 bases in between. The length of the CDR3 is 14 residues. Per the germline V gene, CDR1 is DFQATT and CDR2 is SNEGSKA (reference sequence). The CDR3 DNA reads as TGCAGTGCTAGACCACAGGGTAGCAATCAGCCCCAGCATTTT. Translating it yields CSARPQGSNQPQHF.

This clonotype was picked up many times. The chain combines TRBV10-3 with TRBJ2-7, with D possibly being TRBD2 (5 bases). The length of the CDR3 is 15 residues. Germline CDR1 and CDR2: ENHRY and SYGVKD. Trimming cost V 0 bases and J 2 bases, with 11 bases left between them. This CDR3 reads CAISESRVVTYEQYF. The CDR3 DNA reads as TGTGCCATCAGTGAGTCGCGGGTAGTCACCTACGAGCAGTACTTC.

V gene TRBV2 combines with J gene TRBJ2-1; possible D gene TRBD2, 6 bases. Germline CDR1 is SNHLY and CDR2 is FYNNEI. The CDR3 runs to 12 residues. Between the trimmed V and J ends, which lost 5 bases and 9 bases, there was a span of 11 bases. The CDR3: CASSTGVGEQFF. CDR3 DNA sequence: TGTGCCAGCAGTACGGGGGTAGGTGAGCAGTTCTTC.